Below are 14 T cell receptor beta chains sequenced from a single sample in a study of T cells after yellow fever vaccination (dated by TCRdb to 2018 to 2020). The label giving this sample's treatment or condition can be read as: live attenuated yellow fever vaccine strain. Library generation was performed with 5' RACE. TCRdb shows the sequencer as Illumina HiSeq 2500. Starting from the raw public reads, TCRdb applied fastp trimming at Q25, assembled clones with MiXCR and retained in-frame beta chains. One record per CDR3 amino acid sequence lists the most common genes and DNA. The sample table lists about 74,000 distinct CDR3 sequences, approximately 6.5% of them with a count of one. 30% to 45% of the sample belongs to the ten largest clones. The sequencing used CD8+ T cells sorted from PBMCs, collected 5 to 6 days after the first yellow fever vaccination. The source of these receptors is a man in his late teens or twenties who received the YFV17D yellow fever vaccine.

The chain employs TRBV6-1 and TRBJ2-5; TRBD2 matches at 8 bases. The CDR3 loop spans 14 amino acids. Germline-derived CDR1 and CDR2 are MNHNS and SASEGT. V shed 4 bases, J shed 2 bases, and the junction held 3 bases outside the gene matches. CDR3 sequence (DNA): TGTGCCAGCAGTGGCGGGGGGTATCAAGAGACCCAGTACTTC. Amino acids: CASSGGGYQETQYF.

The chain couples TRBV7-8 to TRBJ2-1, with a weak D call TRBD1 (6 bases). Trimming shortened V by 3 bases and J by 7 bases, and 10 bases separated the two germline ends. The CDR3 is 13 amino acids. CDR1 and CDR2 (germline): SGHVS, FQNEAQ. The DNA for the CDR3 is TGTGCCAGCAGCTTTGGGACACGGAATGAGCAGTTCTTC. It specifies CASSFGTRNEQFF.

This clonotype was picked up many times. The rearrangement links TRBV19 to TRBJ1-2; D ambiguous. CDR1 and CDR2 (germline): LNHDA, SQIVND (reference sequence). Trimming took 7 bases from V and 10 from J, leaving 10 bases between them. The CDR3 has 10 amino acids. The CDR3 DNA reads TGTGCCAGTAAAGGGCCCGACTACACCTTC. It encodes CASKGPDYTF.

The chain joins TRBV3-1 to TRBJ2-3, with D possibly matching TRBD1 (6 bases). The germline V gene encodes CDR1 LGHDT and CDR2 YNNKEL (reference sequence). V was cut by 7 bases and J by 5 bases, with 19 bases left in between. CDR3 length: 15 residues. CDR3 region: CASTPEQGLVDTQYF. As DNA, the CDR3 is TGTGCCAGCACCCCGGAGCAGGGGCTAGTAGATACGCAGTATTTT.

Only a few counts were recorded for this clonotype. The rearrangement links TRBV6-5 to TRBJ2-5, with a tentative D call TRBD2 (5 bases). Germline CDR1 is MNHEY and CDR2 is SVGAGI. V was shortened by 8 bases and J by 7 bases, with 14 bases between the two germline ends. The CDR3 consists of 12 residues. CDR3 bases: TGTGCCAGCGGTCCCCGGGATGGGACCCAGTACTTC. As protein: CASGPRDGTQYF.

This clonotype was found a few times. The CDR3 bases are TGTGCCAGCAGACCAGGGGAATCGGAAGGCTACACCTTC. As protein: CASRPGESEGYTF. The chain joins TRBV6-6 to TRBJ1-2, with D maybe TRBD1 (6 bases). CDR1 and CDR2 from the germline V gene are MNHNY and SVGAGI (reference sequence). Trimming took 6 bases from V and 8 from J, leaving 16 bases between them. The CDR3 sequence is 13 residues long.

This clonotype was observed many times. The CDR3 region is CATWGDSTDTQYF. In DNA form, the CDR3 reads TGTGCCACCTGGGGGGACTCCACAGATACGCAGTATTTT. This chain uses TRBV10-3 with TRBJ2-3; a possible D gene is TRBD2 (6 bases). There are 13 residues in the CDR3. Germline CDR1 and CDR2: ENHRY and SYGVKD. V was shortened by 10 bases and J by 2 bases, with 13 bases between the two germline ends.

The chain has TRBV27 and TRBJ1-5; D call uncertain. The CDR3 contains 13 residues. Germline V lookup: CDR1 MNHEY, CDR2 SMNVEV (reference sequence). Trimming removed 3 bases at V and 4 bases at J, with 7 bases between. CDR3 amino acids: CASSLVENQPQHF. DNA for the CDR3: TGTGCCAGCAGTTTGGTGGAGAATCAGCCCCAGCATTTT.

This clonotype showed up many times. The chain employs TRBV13 and TRBJ2-1; D could derive from TRBD1 or TRBD2 (5 bases each). V was cut by 2 bases and J by 2 bases, with 13 bases left in between. The CDR3 is made up of 16 amino acids. Germline V gene sequence: CDR1 PRHDT, CDR2 FYEKMQ (reference sequence). The DNA for the CDR3 is TGTGCCAGCAGCTTATGGGGGACGGAGCCCTACAATGAGCAGTTCTTC. As protein: CASSLWGTEPYNEQFF.

In this sample, this clonotype turned up many times. J is TRBJ2-7 and V is TRBV29-1, with D perhaps matching TRBD2 (5 bases). Trimming cost V 3 bases and J 5 bases, with 14 bases left between them. The CDR3 is made up of 13 amino acids. CDR1 and CDR2 (germline): SQVTM, ANQGSEA. The CDR3 DNA is TGCAGCGTTGAGGGCAGAGGGATCCACGAGCAGTACTTC. It is translated as CSVEGRGIHEQYF.

The gene calls are TRBV11-2 and TRBJ1-2; D unresolved. V was shortened by 5 bases and J by 2 bases, with 6 bases between the two germline ends. Germline CDR1 SGHAT, CDR2 FQNNGV. CDR3 length: 12 residues. As DNA, the CDR3 is TGTGCCAGCAGCGCGCAGAACTATGGCTACACCTTC. This sequence encodes CASSAQNYGYTF.

By frequency in the sample, this clonotype is medium-sized. The chain links TRBV27 to TRBJ2-7; D remains unclear. There are 13 residues in the CDR3. V lost 6 bases and J 1 base, leaving 10 bases between the germline ends. The germline gives CDR1 MNHEY, CDR2 SMNVEV (reference sequence). The chain's CDR3 is CASSHGPSYEQYF. Here the CDR3 DNA reads TGTGCCAGCAGCCATGGGCCGTCCTACGAGCAGTACTTC.

This chain links TRBV10-1 with TRBJ2-7; D not certain. This CDR3 contains 13 residues. Between the trimmed V and J ends, which lost 3 bases and 2 bases, there was a span of 8 bases. In germline, CDR1 is WNHNN, CDR2 SYGVQD (reference sequence). Here the CDR3 DNA reads TGCGCCAGCAGTGATGAGCAGACCTACGAGCAGTACTTC. Protein: CASSDEQTYEQYF.

This clonotype was found many times. This chain uses TRBV12-3 or TRBV12-4 with TRBJ1-2; perhaps TRBD1 as D (5 bases). V lost 6 bases and J 6 bases, leaving 17 bases between the germline ends. The CDR3 consists of 14 residues. In DNA form, the CDR3 reads TGTGCCAGCAGGCCCGGGAGGGGTCCGGATGGCTACACCTTC. This encodes CASRPGRGPDGYTF.